This note documents a single T cell receptor beta chain sequence. What it recognizes is unknown. Assay: immunoSEQ multiplex PCR; the TCRdb copy retains only in-frame clones and omits some. The data show about 21,000 clones, about 90% seen once. These data are taken from a study of OX40 agonist ivuxolimab in advanced cancers. General study findings and limits: CD8+ T cells averaged more expanded clones than CD4+.

The receptor was derived from an adult with an advanced solid tumor such as melanoma, head and neck, liver or kidney cancer. Sequences were derived from CD4+ or CD8+ T cells sorted from blood, sampled in a trial of the OX40 agonist ivuxolimab.

The CDR3 sequence: CSVVTGLEQYF. As DNA, the CDR3 is TGCAGCGTTGTGACAGGGCTCGAGCAGTACTTC. The rearrangement joins TRBV29-1 to TRBJ2-7; 7 bases line up with TRBD1. Germline lookup yields CDR1 SQVTM and CDR2 ANQGSEA. The CDR3 contains 11 residues. The V segment lost 4 bases and the J segment 6 bases; nucleotides outside the gene matches: 3.